Listed here are 9 T cell receptor beta chains from one sample, sequenced in a study of T cell changes during pregnancy in multiple sclerosis. TCRdb's copy holds only in-frame clones and misses some; the assay was immunoSEQ multiplex PCR. The data contain about 32,000 clones, about 91% of them singletons. This specimen was CD8+ T cells from peripheral blood mononuclear cells, taken in the second trimester of pregnancy. The receptors stem from a female donor with multiple sclerosis, enrolled in a pregnancy study.

The chain carries TRBV5-1 and TRBJ1-4, with TRBD1 matching over 9 bases. The CDR3 loop spans 15 amino acids. J gave up 4 bases and V 0 bases, and 1 base lay outside the gene matches. Germline V CDR1 and CDR2: SGHRS, YFSETQ. The CDR3 nucleotides are TGCGCCAGCAGCTTGGCGGGACAGGGTAATGAAAAACTGTTTTTT. Amino acids: CASSLAGQGNEKLFF.

This clone was counted between two and nine times. The V and J genes are TRBV15 and TRBJ1-2, with TRBD1 matching 7 bases. Germline V gene sequence: CDR1 LNHNV, CDR2 YYDKDF (reference sequence). The CDR3 is made up of 17 amino acids. V lost 0 bases to trimming and J lost 5 bases; unmatched junction nucleotides: 12. This CDR3 reads CATSRDRETGKWYGYTF. Written as DNA, the CDR3 is TGTGCCACCAGCAGAGATAGGGAGACAGGGAAATGGTATGGCTACACCTTC.

The rearrangement joins TRBV28 to TRBJ2-7; D is ambiguous. This CDR3 spans 15 amino acids. The V gene lost 6 bases and the J gene lost 0 bases, with 15 bases spanning the gap. Germline V gene data show CDR1 as MDHEN and CDR2 as SYDVKM. This chain's CDR3 is CASRLHYAASYEQYF. The CDR3 DNA follows: TGTGCCAGCAGACTACATTACGCCGCCTCCTACGAGCAGTACTTC.

The chain links TRBV9 to TRBJ1-4; the D is unclear. The CDR3 covers 15 residues. The germline V gene has CDR1 SGDLS and CDR2 YYNGEE. Trimming stripped 0 bases from V and 4 bases from J, with 10 bases between. The CDR3 DNA follows: TGTGCCAGCAGCGTAGGGGGAGGACTTAATGAAAAACTGTTTTTT. Translating gives CASSVGGGLNEKLFF.

The chain uses TRBV7-9 and TRBJ2-1; possibly TRBD2 for D (5 bases). V gave up 5 bases and J gave up 9 bases, with 20 bases separating them. This CDR3 contains 15 residues. Per the germline V gene, CDR1 is SEHNR and CDR2 is FQNEAQ (reference sequence). The CDR3 loop reads CASSPTNELGFEQFF. The CDR3 DNA is TGTGCCAGCAGCCCCACCAATGAACTAGGCTTTGAGCAGTTCTTC.

The chain is built from TRBV11-2 and TRBJ1-3, with D perhaps matching TRBD1 (5 bases). The CDR3 has 16 residues. Looked up from germline, CDR1 is SGHAT and CDR2 is FQNNGV. V was cut by 2 bases and J by 0 bases, with 11 bases left in between. CDR3 amino acids: CASSLQGSLSGNTIYF. Here the CDR3 DNA reads TGTGCCAGCAGCTTACAGGGTTCGCTCTCTGGAAACACCATATATTTT.

The chain combines TRBV7-9 with TRBJ2-7; 7 bases align to TRBD1. The CDR3 is made up of 16 amino acids. V was clipped by 5 bases and J by 3 bases; unmatched bases: 13. Germline CDR1 reads SEHNR; CDR2 reads FQNEAQ (reference sequence). CDR3 region: CASSPTTPGQFYEQYF. The CDR3, as DNA: TGTGCCAGCAGCCCCACTACTCCGGGACAGTTCTACGAGCAGTACTTC.

The chain carries TRBV9 and TRBJ1-5, with D unresolved. The CDR3 is 14 amino acids. Deletions cut 0 bases from V and 6 bases from J, with 10 bases between. CDR1 and CDR2 from the germline V gene are SGDLS and YYNGEE. This CDR3 reads CASSVGQRGQPQHF. CDR3 coding DNA: TGTGCCAGCAGCGTAGGGCAACGCGGTCAGCCCCAGCATTTT.

This clone was picked up one time. The rearrangement joins TRBV9 to TRBJ2-7; a possible D gene is TRBD2 (6 bases). CDR3 length: 17 amino acids. The ends were cut back, 0 bases at V and 6 bases at J, with 22 bases in the middle. Germline V CDR1 and CDR2: SGDLS, YYNGEE. The CDR3 DNA reads TGTGCCAGCAGCGTAGGAGGGCTGGACGGGCGGGGAGGCGAGCAGTACTTC. Translated: CASSVGGLDGRGGEQYF.